This TCR beta chain was obtained from a study of T-cell memory formation after mild COVID-19. Overall study findings and caveats: Clones that got smaller from day 15 to 85 had even CD4/CD8, while clones growing later tipped toward CD4+.

One entry per CDR3 protein, called by TCRdb with MiXCR from the 5' RACE reads. The sample yields about 68,000 distinct CDR3 sequences, 16% seen once. Concerning this clonotype: Its specificity is unknown.

Source material: PBMCs or a T cell subset sorted from them (not recorded which). This receptor was taken from an adult woman who had mild COVID-19 (a few samples of this study predate the infection). Cell type and time point are not known.

In nucleotides, the CDR3 is TGTGCCAGCAGGACGGGTGGGGCCGGCGAGCAGTACTTC. Encoded protein: CASRTGGAGEQYF. The V and J genes are TRBV7-9 and TRBJ2-7, with a tentative D call TRBD1 (5 bases). The CDR3 has 13 residues. The germline V and J ends were trimmed by 6 bases and 6 bases, with 15 bases remaining between them. Germline V lookup: CDR1 SEHNR, CDR2 FQNEAQ (reference sequence).